One and the same sample provided the 10 T cell receptor beta chains below, sequenced in a study of human T cells and chemical hapten exposure listed by TCRdb under 2021. The library was made by RACE. Instrument used: NextSeq 500. TCRdb applied fastp at Q25 and MiXCR to the public reads, then kept only in-frame beta chains. CDR3 protein sequences are deduplicated, and each keeps its most common genes and DNA. Here the sample has 150,000 to 200,000 distinct CDR3 sequences; under 35% occur a single time. The top ten constitute just under 3% of the sample. According to the study, the label for this sample's time point signals: pre-sensitization, week 0. This specimen's treatment or condition label, interpreted: therapeutic diphenylcyclopropenone sensitization with weekly scalp DPC. This material consisted of whole blood, taken in connection with sensitization to the hapten diphenylcyclopropenone (DPC). The receptor source for this set is a woman in her 30s with alopecia areata. Some clones in this sample may be carry-over from other donors' samples.

The chain has TRBV5-1 and TRBJ1-1; D is ambiguous. CDR3 length: 16 amino acids. Trimming took off 2 bases at V and 0 bases at J, with 14 bases between the two ends. Germline V CDR1 and CDR2: SGHRS, YFSETQ. CDR3 amino acids: CASSFGSTLMNTEAFF. The CDR3, as DNA: TGCGCCAGCAGCTTCGGCAGCACCCTCATGAACACTGAAGCTTTCTTT.

This clonotype was picked up a small number of times. The rearrangement links TRBV7-2 to TRBJ2-7; TRBD2 agrees at 7 bases. This CDR3 contains 14 residues. Looked up from germline, CDR1 is SGHTA and CDR2 is FQGNSA. J was trimmed by 5 bases and V by 4 bases; bases with no gene match: 8. The CDR3 coding sequence is TGTGCCAGCAGCTCAGGACTAGTTATCCACGAGCAGTACTTC. Its translation is CASSSGLVIHEQYF.

V usage is TRBV2 and J usage is TRBJ1-2, with TRBD1 identical over 11 bases. The CDR3 has 15 residues. Germline V gene lookup returns CDR1 SNHLY and CDR2 FYNNEI. Losses at the gene ends were 5 bases for V and 4 bases for J; bases not matched to a gene: 6. The CDR3 loop reads CASSNGQGASYGYTF. For the CDR3, the DNA is TGTGCCAGCAGTAACGGACAGGGGGCCAGCTATGGCTACACCTTC. The full variable domain, its missing parts supplied by reference TRBV2 and TRBJ1-2, is EPEVTQTPSHQVTQMGQEVILRCVPISNHLYFYWYRQILGQKVEFLVSFYNNEISEKSEIFDDQFSVERPDGSNFTLKIRSTKLEDSAMYFCASSNGQGASYGYTFGSGTRLTVV.

The table lists this clonotype with a count of one. The genes are TRBV20-1 and TRBJ1-5, with D uncertain. Trimming removed 0 bases at V and 1 base at J, with 7 bases between. The CDR3 length is 14 residues. Germline assignment: CDR1 DFQATT and CDR2 SNEGSKA (reference sequence). This CDR3 reads CSAREAGSNQPQHF. CDR3 DNA: TGCAGTGCTAGAGAGGCGGGAAGCAATCAGCCCCAGCATTTT.

The V and J genes are TRBV10-3 and TRBJ2-2; 8 bases agree with TRBD2. Losses at the gene ends were 2 bases for V and 7 bases for J; bases not matched to a gene: 6. Per the germline V gene, CDR1 is ENHRY and CDR2 is SYGVKD. This CDR3 contains 15 residues. As DNA, the CDR3 is TGTGCCATCAGTGAGCAAGCGGGAGTTTACGGGGAGCTGTTTTTT. This codes for CAISEQAGVYGELFF.

The CDR3: CATSQGVGETQYF. CDR3 bases: TGCGCCACCTCTCAGGGGGTTGGAGAGACCCAGTACTTC. V usage is TRBV5-1 and J usage is TRBJ2-5; 7 bases line up with TRBD1. The J segment lost 4 bases and the V segment lost 9 bases, leaving 9 bases of the junction unmatched. CDR1 is SGHRS and CDR2 is YFSETQ in the germline V gene. The CDR3 extends over 13 amino acids.

This clonotype was counted only a few times. The V gene is TRBV28, the J gene TRBJ2-7; D perhaps matches TRBD2 (6 bases). Trimming stripped 7 bases from V and 4 bases from J, with 11 bases between. CDR3 length: 12 amino acids. In germline, CDR1 is MDHEN, CDR2 SYDVKM. The CDR3 DNA follows: TGTGCCAGCAACCGGGGGATATACGAGCAGTACTTC. Amino acid sequence: CASNRGIYEQYF.

This clonotype was observed at least ten times. The chain couples TRBV4-1 to TRBJ2-1; a possible D gene is TRBD2 (5 bases). Between the trimmed V and J ends, which lost 4 bases and 4 bases, there was a span of 14 bases. Germline V lookup: CDR1 MGHRA, CDR2 YSYEKL. CDR3 length equals 15 residues. CDR3 sequence (DNA): TGCGCCAGCAGCCGAGACGGCGGGCCATACAATGAGCAGTTCTTC. This encodes CASSRDGGPYNEQFF.

The chain uses TRBV15 and TRBJ1-5; D unclear. This CDR3 comprises 15 residues. V shed 0 bases and J shed 7 bases, with 13 bases lying between them. CDR1 and CDR2 (germline): LNHNV, YYDKDF (reference sequence). CDR3 residues: CATSREGFTRQPQHF. CDR3 bases: TGTGCCACCAGCAGAGAGGGGTTCACGAGGCAGCCCCAGCATTTT.

This clonotype occurred many times. The gene calls are TRBV12-3 or TRBV12-4 and TRBJ2-3, with a possible D match to TRBD1 (6 bases). This CDR3 is built from 16 residues. V lost 5 bases, J lost 2 bases, and 17 bases lay in between. CDR3: CASSPFEDSPTDTQYF. CDR3 nucleotide sequence: TGTGCCAGCAGTCCTTTCGAGGACAGCCCCACAGATACGCAGTATTTT.